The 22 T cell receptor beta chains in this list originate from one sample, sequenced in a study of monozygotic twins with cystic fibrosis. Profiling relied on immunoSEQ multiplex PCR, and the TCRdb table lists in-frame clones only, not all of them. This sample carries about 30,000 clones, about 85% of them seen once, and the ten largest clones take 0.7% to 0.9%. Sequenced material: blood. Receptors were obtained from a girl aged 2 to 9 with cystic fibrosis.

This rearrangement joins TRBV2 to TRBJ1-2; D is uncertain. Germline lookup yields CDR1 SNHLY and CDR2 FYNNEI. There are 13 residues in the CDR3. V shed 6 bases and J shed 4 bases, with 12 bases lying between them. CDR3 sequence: CASSPDGPYGYTF. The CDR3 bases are TGTGCCAGCAGCCCCGACGGACCCTATGGCTACACCTTC.

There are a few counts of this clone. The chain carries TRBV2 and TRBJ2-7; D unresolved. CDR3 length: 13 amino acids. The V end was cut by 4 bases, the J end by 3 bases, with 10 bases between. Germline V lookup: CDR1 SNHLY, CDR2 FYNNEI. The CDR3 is CASSVVLDYEQYF. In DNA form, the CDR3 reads TGTGCCAGCAGTGTTGTTCTAGACTACGAGCAGTACTTC.

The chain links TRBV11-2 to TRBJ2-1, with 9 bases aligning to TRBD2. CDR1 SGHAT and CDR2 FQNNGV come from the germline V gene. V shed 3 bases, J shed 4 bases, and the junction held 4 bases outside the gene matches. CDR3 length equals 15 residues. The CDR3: CASSFVTSGYNEQFF. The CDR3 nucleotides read TGTGCCAGCAGCTTCGTTACTAGCGGGTACAATGAGCAGTTCTTC.

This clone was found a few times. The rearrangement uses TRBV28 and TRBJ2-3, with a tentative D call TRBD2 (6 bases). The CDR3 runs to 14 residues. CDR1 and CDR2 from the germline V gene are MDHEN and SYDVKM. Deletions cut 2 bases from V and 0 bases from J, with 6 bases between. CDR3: CASSLAGSTDTQYF. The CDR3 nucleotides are TGTGCCAGCAGTTTAGCGGGGAGCACAGATACGCAGTATTTT.

In DNA, the CDR3 is TGCGCCAGCAGTCTGACAGGGCCTGGAAACACCATATATTTT. Protein: CASSLTGPGNTIYF. V gene TRBV4-1 combines with J gene TRBJ1-3; 7 nucleotides agree with TRBD1. This CDR3 is 14 amino acids long. Trimming removed 6 bases from V and 2 bases from J; junction bases left unmatched: 4. Germline V gene lookup returns CDR1 MGHRA and CDR2 YSYEKL.

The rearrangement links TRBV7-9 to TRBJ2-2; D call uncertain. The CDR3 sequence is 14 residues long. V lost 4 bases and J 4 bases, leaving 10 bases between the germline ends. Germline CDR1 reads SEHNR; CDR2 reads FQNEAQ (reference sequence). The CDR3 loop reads CASSSYIATGELFF. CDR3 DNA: TGTGCCAGCAGCTCCTACATCGCCACCGGGGAGCTGTTTTTT.

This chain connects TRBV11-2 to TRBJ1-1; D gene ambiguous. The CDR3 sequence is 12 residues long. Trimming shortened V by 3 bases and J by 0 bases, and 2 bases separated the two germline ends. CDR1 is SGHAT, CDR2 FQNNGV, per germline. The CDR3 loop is CASSFMNTEAFF. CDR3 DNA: TGTGCCAGCAGCTTCATGAACACTGAAGCTTTCTTT.

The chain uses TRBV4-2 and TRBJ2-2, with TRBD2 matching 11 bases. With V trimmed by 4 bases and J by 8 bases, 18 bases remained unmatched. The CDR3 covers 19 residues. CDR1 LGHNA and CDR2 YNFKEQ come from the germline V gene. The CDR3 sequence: CASSPLERGTSGLGGELFF. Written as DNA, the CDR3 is TGTGCCAGCAGCCCACTTGAAAGAGGGACTAGCGGCCTCGGAGGGGAGCTGTTTTTT.

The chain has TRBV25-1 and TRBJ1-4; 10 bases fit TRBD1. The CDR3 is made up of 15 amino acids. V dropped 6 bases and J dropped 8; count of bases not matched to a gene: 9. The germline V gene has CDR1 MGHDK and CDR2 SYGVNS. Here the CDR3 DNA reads TGTGCCAGCAGACCTCCGGGACAGGGGAGGGAAAAACTGTTTTTT. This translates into CASRPPGQGREKLFF.

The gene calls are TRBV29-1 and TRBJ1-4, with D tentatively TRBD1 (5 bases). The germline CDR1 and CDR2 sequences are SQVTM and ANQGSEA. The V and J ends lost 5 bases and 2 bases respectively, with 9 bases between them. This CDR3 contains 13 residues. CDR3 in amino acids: CSVSGLTNEKLFF. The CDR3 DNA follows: TGCAGCGTTTCAGGGCTGACTAATGAAAAACTGTTTTTT.

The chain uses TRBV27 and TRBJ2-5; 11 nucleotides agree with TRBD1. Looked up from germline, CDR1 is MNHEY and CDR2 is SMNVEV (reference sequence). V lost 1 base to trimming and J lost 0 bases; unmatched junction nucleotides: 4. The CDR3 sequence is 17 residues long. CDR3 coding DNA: TGTGCCAGCAGTTTATACTGGACAGGGGGCCACCAAGAGACCCAGTACTTC. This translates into CASSLYWTGGHQETQYF.

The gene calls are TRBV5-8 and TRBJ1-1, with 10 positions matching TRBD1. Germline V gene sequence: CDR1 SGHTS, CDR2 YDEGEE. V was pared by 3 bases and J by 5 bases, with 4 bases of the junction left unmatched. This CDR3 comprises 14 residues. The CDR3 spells CASSSTGGETEAFF. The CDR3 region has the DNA TGTGCCAGCAGCTCGACAGGGGGCGAGACTGAAGCTTTCTTT.

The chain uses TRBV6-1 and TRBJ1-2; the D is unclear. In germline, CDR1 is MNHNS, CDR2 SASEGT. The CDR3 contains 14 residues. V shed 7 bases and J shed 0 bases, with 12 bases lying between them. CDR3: CASIKVAANYGYTF. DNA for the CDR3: TGTGCCAGCATCAAGGTCGCCGCTAACTATGGCTACACCTTC.

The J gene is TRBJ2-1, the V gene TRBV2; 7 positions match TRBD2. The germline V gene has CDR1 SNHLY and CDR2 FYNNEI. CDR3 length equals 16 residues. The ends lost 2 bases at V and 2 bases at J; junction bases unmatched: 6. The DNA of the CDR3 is TGTGCCAGCAGTGAATGGGAGGGAGTCGCCTACAATGAGCAGTTCTTC. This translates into CASSEWEGVAYNEQFF.

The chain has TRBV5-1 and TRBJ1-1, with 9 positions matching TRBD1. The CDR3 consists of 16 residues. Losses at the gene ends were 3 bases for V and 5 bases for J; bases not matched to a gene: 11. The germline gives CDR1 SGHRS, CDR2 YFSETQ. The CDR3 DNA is TGCGCCAGCAGCTCGAAATCCGGGACAGGGAAGACTGAAGCTTTCTTT. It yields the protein CASSSKSGTGKTEAFF.

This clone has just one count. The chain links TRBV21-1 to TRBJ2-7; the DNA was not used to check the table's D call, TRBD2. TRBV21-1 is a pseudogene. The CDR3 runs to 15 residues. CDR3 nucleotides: TGTGCCAGCAGCACCTCGCGGCCTATGACCTACGAGCAGTACTTC. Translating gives CASSTSRPMTYEQYF.

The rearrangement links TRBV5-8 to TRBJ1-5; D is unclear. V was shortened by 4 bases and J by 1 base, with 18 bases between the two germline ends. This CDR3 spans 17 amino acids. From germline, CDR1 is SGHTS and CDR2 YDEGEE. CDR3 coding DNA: TGTGCCAGCAGCCCGGAGGTGCCGACGGGAAGCAATCAGCCCCAGCATTTT. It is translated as CASSPEVPTGSNQPQHF.

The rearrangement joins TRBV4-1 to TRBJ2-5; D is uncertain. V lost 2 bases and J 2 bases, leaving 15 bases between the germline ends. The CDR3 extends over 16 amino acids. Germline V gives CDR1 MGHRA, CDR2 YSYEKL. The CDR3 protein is CASSQRIRNLQETQYF. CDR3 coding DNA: TGCGCCAGCAGCCAACGAATCAGGAATTTACAAGAGACCCAGTACTTC.

DNA for the CDR3: TGTGCCAGTAGGTTAGTTTCGACGAACGCGAACACCGGGGAGCTGTTTTTT. Translation gives CASRLVSTNANTGELFF. This rearrangement joins TRBV19 to TRBJ2-2; D remains ambiguous. Trimming stripped 6 bases from V and 0 bases from J, with 17 bases between. Per germline, CDR1 LNHDA and CDR2 SQIVND (reference sequence). CDR3 length equals 17 residues.

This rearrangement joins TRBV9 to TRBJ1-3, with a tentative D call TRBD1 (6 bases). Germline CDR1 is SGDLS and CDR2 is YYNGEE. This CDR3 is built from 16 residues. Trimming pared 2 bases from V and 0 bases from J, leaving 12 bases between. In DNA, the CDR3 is TGTGCCAGCAGCGTCAGTGGACAGCTCTCTGGAAACACCATATATTTT. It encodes CASSVSGQLSGNTIYF.

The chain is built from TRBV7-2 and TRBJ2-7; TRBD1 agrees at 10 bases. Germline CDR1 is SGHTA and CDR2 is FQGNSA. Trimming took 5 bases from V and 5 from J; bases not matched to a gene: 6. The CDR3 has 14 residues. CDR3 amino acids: CASSLEGQGNEQYF. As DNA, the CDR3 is TGTGCCAGCAGCCTAGAGGGACAGGGGAACGAGCAGTACTTC.

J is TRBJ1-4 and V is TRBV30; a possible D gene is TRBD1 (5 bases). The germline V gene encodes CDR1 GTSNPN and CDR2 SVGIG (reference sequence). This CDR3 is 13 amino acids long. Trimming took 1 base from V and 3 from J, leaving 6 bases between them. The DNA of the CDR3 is TGTGCCTGGAGTGGACAGCCTAATGAAAAACTGTTTTTT. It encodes CAWSGQPNEKLFF.